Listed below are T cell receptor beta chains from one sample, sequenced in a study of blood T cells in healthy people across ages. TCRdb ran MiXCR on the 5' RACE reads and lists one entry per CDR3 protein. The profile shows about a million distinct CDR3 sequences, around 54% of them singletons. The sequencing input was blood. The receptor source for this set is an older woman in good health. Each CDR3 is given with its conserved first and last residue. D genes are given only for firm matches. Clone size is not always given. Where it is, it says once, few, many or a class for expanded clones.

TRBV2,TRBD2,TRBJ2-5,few,CASSGLAVLGQETQYF,TGTGCCAGCTCGGGACTAGCTGTATTAGGACAAGAGACCCAGTACTTC
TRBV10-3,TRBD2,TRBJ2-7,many,CAIGLGSTSGASYEQYF,TGTGCCATCGGTTTGGGGTCGACTAGCGGGGCCTCCTACGAGCAGTACTTC
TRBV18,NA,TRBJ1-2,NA,CASSPAGVNYGYTF,TGTGCCAGCTCACCGGCAGGGGTGAACTATGGCTACACCTTC
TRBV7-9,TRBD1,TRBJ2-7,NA,CASSLQGTGLYEQYF,TGTGCCAGCAGCTTACAGGGGACAGGACTCTACGAGCAGTACTTC
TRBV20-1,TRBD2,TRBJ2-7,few,CSALNPTSGSYEQYF,TGCAGTGCTTTAAATCCGACTAGCGGGAGTTACGAGCAGTACTTC
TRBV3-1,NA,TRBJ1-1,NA,CANSHGLNRDPVNTEAFF,TGTGCCAACAGCCATGGACTCAACAGGGACCCGGTGAACACTGAAGCTTTCTTT
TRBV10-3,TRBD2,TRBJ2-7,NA,CAIRGAGDAYEQYF,TGTGCCATCAGAGGTGCGGGAGATGCCTACGAGCAGTACTTC
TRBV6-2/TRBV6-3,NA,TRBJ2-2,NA,CASRDGGVGELFF,TGTGCCAGCAGAGACGGCGGAGTCGGGGAGCTGTTTTTT
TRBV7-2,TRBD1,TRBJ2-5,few,CASRGQGWETQYF,TGTGCCAGCAGAGGACAGGGTTGGGAGACCCAGTACTTC
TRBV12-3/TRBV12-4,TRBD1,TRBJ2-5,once,CASSFVDRGPTQYF,TGTGCCAGCAGTTTCGTGGACAGGGGGCCGACCCAGTACTTC
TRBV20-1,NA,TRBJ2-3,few,CSAPDPGRGATDTQYF,TGCAGTGCCCCCGACCCGGGTAGGGGAGCCACAGATACGCAGTATTTT
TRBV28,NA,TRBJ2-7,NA,CASSLPGSAYEQYF,TGTGCCAGCAGTTTGCCCGGATCAGCCTACGAGCAGTACTTC
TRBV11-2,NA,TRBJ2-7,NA,CASSPGFRGDSYEQYF,TGTGCCAGCAGCCCTGGCTTCCGCGGGGACTCCTACGAGCAGTACTTC
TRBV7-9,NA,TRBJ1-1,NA,CASSLGGLGEGTEAFF,TGTGCCAGCAGCTTAGGGGGTTTAGGGGAAGGTACTGAAGCTTTCTTT
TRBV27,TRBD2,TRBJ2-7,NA,CASSFFGRGSYEQYF,TGTGCCAGCAGTTTCTTCGGGAGGGGATCCTACGAGCAGTACTTC
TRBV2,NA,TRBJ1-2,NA,CASSGKGRDRYTF,TGTGCCAGCAGTGGGAAGGGGCGGGATCGCTACACCTTC
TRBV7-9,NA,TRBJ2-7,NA,CASQMTGEQYF,TGTGCCAGCCAAATGACTGGTGAGCAGTACTTC
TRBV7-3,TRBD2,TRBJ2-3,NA,CASSHRREGFGTDTQYF,TGTGCCAGCAGTCACAGAAGGGAGGGGTTTGGCACAGATACGCAGTATTTT
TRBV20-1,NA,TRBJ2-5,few,CSARESALETQYF,TGCAGTGCTAGAGAGTCGGCCCTGGAGACCCAGTACTTC
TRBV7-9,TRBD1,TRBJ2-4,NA,CASSTGQPGNIQYF,TGTGCCAGCAGCACGGGACAGCCGGGGAACATTCAGTACTTC
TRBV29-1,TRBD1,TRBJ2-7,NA,CSVVGDRAYEQYF,TGCAGCGTTGTAGGGGACAGGGCCTACGAGCAGTACTTC
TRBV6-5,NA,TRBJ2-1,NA,CASSSRVYEQFF,TGTGCCAGCAGTAGTCGGGTTTATGAGCAGTTCTTC
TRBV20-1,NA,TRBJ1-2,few,CSARSRVLFTYGYTF,TGCAGTGCTAGAAGCAGGGTTCTCTTTACATATGGCTACACCTTC
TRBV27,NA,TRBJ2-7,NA,CASRDPQGFEQYF,TGTGCCAGCAGGGATCCACAGGGTTTCGAGCAGTACTTC
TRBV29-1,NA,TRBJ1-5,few,CSPGTGANQPQHF,TGCAGCCCCGGGACCGGGGCCAATCAGCCCCAGCATTTT
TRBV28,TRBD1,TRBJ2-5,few,CASSSHRGRQETQYF,TGTGCCAGCAGTTCCCACAGGGGCCGACAAGAGACCCAGTACTTC
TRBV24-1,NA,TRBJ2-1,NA,CATSASRLISSYNEQFF,TGTGCCACCAGTGCTAGCAGACTGATTAGCTCCTACAATGAGCAGTTCTTC
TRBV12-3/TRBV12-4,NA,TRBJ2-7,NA,CASSTTGHEQYF,TGTGCCAGCAGCACCACCGGGCATGAGCAGTACTTC
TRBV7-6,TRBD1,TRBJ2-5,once,CASSLGGGRAGETQYF,TGTGCCAGCAGCTTAGGAGGGGGCAGGGCAGGAGAGACCCAGTACTTC